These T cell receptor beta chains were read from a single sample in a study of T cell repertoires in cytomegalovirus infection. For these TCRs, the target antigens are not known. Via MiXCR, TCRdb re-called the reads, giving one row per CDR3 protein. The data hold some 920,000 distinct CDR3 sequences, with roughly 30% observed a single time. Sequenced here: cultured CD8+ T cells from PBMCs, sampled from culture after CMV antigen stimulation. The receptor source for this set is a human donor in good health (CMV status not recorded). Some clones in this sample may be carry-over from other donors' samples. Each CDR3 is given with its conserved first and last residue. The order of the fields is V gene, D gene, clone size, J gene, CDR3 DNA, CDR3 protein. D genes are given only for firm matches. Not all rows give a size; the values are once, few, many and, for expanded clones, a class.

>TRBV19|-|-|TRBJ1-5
TGTGCCAGTAAAAAGGTGGGGAAGGATCAGCCCCAGCATTTT
CASKKVGKDQPQHF
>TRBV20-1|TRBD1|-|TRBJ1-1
TGCAGTGCCCGGGACAGGGGGCTTGTCACTGAAGCTTTCTTT
CSARDRGLVTEAFF
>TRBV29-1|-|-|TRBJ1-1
TGCAGCGTTGAGGGTTCCTTGAACACTGAAGCTTTCTTT
CSVEGSLNTEAFF
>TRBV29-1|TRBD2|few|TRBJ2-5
TGCAGCGTTGAAAGTGGACTAGCGGGGGGGTACCAAGAGACCCAGTACTTC
CSVESGLAGGYQETQYF
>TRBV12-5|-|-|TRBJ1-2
TGTGCTAGTGGTTTGTCCTCCTCAGGGGACTATGGCTACACCTTC
CASGLSSSGDYGYTF
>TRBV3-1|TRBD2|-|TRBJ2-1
TGTGCCAGCAGCCCCTACGGTAGCGGGGACTACAATGAGCAGTTCTTC
CASSPYGSGDYNEQFF
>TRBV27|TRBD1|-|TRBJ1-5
TGTGCCAGCAGTCCAATACTTGACAGGGTAGGCAATCAGCCCCAGCATTTT
CASSPILDRVGNQPQHF
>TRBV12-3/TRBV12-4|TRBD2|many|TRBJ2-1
TGTGCCAGCAGCTCAAGTTTCCGGACTAGCGGGGTCCGTAGCTCCTACAATGAGCAGTTCTTC
CASSSSFRTSGVRSSYNEQFF
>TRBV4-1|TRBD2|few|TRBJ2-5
TGCGCCAGCAGTCAAGTGACTAGCGGGGGCGAGACCCAGTACTTC
CASSQVTSGGETQYF
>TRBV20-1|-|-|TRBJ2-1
TGCAGTGCTAGAGATAGGGGACAACTATTGTACAATGAGCAGTTCTTC
CSARDRGQLLYNEQFF
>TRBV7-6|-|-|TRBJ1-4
TGTGCCAGCAGCCTGGGATCTTATTGGGAAAAACTGTTTTTT
CASSLGSYWEKLFF
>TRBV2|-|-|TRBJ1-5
TGTGCCAGCACCCCCGAGCCTTATCAGCCCCAGCATTTT
CASTPEPYQPQHF
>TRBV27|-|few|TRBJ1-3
TGTGCCAGCAAACGCGAACAGTTGGGAAACACCATATATTTT
CASKREQLGNTIYF
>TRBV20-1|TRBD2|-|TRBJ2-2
TGCAGTGCGAGTAGCGGGGACGAGTACACCGGGGAGCTGTTTTTT
CSASSGDEYTGELFF
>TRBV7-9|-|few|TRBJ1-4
TGTGCCAGCAGCTCCAGCGTAAGGGGTGAAAAACTGTTTTTT
CASSSSVRGEKLFF
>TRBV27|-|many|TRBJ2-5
TGTGCCAGCAGTTTATTGGGCGGACAAGAGACCCAGTACTTC
CASSLLGGQETQYF
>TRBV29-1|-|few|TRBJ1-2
TGCAGCGTTGAAGGCCGGACGGACCACTATGGCTACACCTTC
CSVEGRTDHYGYTF
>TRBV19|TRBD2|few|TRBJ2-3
TGTGCCAGTACACCGGGACTAGCGGTCCCAGATACGCAGTATTTT
CASTPGLAVPDTQYF
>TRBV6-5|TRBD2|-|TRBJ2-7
TGTGCCACCCACCCTGGGACTAGCTCCTACGAGCAGTACTTC
CATHPGTSSYEQYF
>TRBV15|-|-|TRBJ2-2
TGTGCCGTCAACCATCAGGGAGCCGGGGAGCTGTTTTTT
CAVNHQGAGELFF
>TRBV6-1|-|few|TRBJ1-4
TGTGCCAGCAGTTTTATGGGAAATGAAAAACTGTTTTTT
CASSFMGNEKLFF
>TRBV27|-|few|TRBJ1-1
TGTGCCAGCAGCGGGGAGAACACTGAAGCTTTCTTT
CASSGENTEAFF
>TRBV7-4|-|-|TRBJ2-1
TGTGTCAGCAGTTCAACTAGCACCTCCTACAATGAGCAGTTCTTC
CVSSSTSTSYNEQFF
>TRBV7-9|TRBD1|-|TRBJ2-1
TGTGCCAGCAGCTCATACAGGGGGTTTGGGGATGAGCAGTTCTTC
CASSSYRGFGDEQFF
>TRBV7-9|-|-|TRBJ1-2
TGTGCCAGCAGCTTAGGGGTGACGGAGTTATCGCCTTTCTATGGCTACACCTTC
CASSLGVTELSPFYGYTF
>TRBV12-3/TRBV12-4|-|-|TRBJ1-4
TGTGCCAGCAGTCCGGGGGGGTTAACTAATGAAAAACTGTTTTTT
CASSPGGLTNEKLFF
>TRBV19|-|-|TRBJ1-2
TGTACCAGTAGTATAAACTCGGTGGAAGTCTATGGCTACACCTTC
CTSSINSVEVYGYTF
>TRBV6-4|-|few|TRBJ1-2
TGTGCCACTCCTATATTTGGCTACACCTTC
CATPIFGYTF
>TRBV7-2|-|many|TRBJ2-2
TGTGCCAGCAGCTTCTGGGGAGCCGCCGGGGAGCTGTTTTTT
CASSFWGAAGELFF
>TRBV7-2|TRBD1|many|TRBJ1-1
TGTGCCAGCAGCTTTAACCAGGGGGGTGAAGCTTTCTTT
CASSFNQGGEAFF
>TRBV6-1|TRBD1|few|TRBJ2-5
TGTGCCAGTCGTCGTTTATGGACAGGGCTTGAAGAGACCCAGTACTTC
CASRRLWTGLEETQYF
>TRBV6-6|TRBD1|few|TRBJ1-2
TGTGCCAGCCAAACCCGACAGGGCGCTTCGGACTATGGCTACACCTTC
CASQTRQGASDYGYTF
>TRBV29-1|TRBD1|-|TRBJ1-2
TGCAGCGGGGGACAGGGGGTATCATCGGATGGCTACACCTTC
CSGGQGVSSDGYTF
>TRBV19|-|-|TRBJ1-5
TGTGCCAGTAGTATATCAGCGAATCAGCCCCAGCATTTT
CASSISANQPQHF
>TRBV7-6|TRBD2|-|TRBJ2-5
TGTGCCAGCAGCTTACCCGGGGGGTACCAAGAGACCCAGTACTTC
CASSLPGGYQETQYF
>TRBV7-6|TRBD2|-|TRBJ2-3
TGTGCCAGCAGTTCTAGCGGGGGATCTCTCAGCACAGATACGCAGTATTTT
CASSSSGGSLSTDTQYF
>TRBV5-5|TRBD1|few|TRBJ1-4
TGTGCCAGCACCGGAACCGAGGGGGCCCTTAATGAAAAACTGTTTTTT
CASTGTEGALNEKLFF
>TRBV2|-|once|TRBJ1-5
TGTGCCAGCAGTGATCGGGGTCAGGCGAATCAGCCCCAGCATTTT
CASSDRGQANQPQHF
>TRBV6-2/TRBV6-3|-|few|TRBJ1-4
TGTGCCAGCAGTTACTCGAGTCTGCCTCGGGGGACTAATGAAAAACTGTTTTTT
CASSYSSLPRGTNEKLFF
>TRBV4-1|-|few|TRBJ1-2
TGCGCCAGCAGCCAAGTCGGCAGCTACTATGGCTACACCTTC
CASSQVGSYYGYTF
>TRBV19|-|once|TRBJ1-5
TGTGCCAGTAGTGCCGGGCCTATGAATCAGCCCCAGCATTTT
CASSAGPMNQPQHF
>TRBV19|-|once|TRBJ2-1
TGTGCCAGTAGCCAGGGGACGCAATCCTACAATGAGCAGTTCTTC
CASSQGTQSYNEQFF
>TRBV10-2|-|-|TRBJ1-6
TGCGCCAGCAGTGAGTACGAGGGGCCACCCCTCCACTTT
CASSEYEGPPLHF
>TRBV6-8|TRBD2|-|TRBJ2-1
TGTGCCGGCAGCTGGACTAGCGGGGGGGCCCATGAGCAGTTCTTC
CAGSWTSGGAHEQFF
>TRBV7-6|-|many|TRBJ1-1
TGTGCCAGCAGCTTAGTTCCGCGCCTGGGGAACACTGAAGCTTTCTTT
CASSLVPRLGNTEAFF
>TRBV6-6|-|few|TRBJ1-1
TGTGCCAGCACCGAGGGGAAGGGTTGGAGCACTGAAGCTTTCTTT
CASTEGKGWSTEAFF
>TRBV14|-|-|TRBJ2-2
TGTGCCAGCAGCCAAGAGGGGTTGGTGCCCGCGAACACCGGGGAGCTGTTTTTT
CASSQEGLVPANTGELFF
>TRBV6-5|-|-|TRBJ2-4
TGTGCCAGCAGTTACTCATCGGGGGCGCAAAACATTCAGTACTTC
CASSYSSGAQNIQYF
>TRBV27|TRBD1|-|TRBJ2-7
TGTGCCAGCAGTTTTTCCGGGACAGGGGTCCACGAGCAGTACTTC
CASSFSGTGVHEQYF
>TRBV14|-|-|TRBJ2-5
TGTGCCAGCAGCCAAGGCGCGTTAAAGGGAACCCCAGTAGAGACCCAGTACTTC
CASSQGALKGTPVETQYF
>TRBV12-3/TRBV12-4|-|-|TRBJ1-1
TGTGCCAGCAGTTTAGATCGACGCGCGGGCACTGAAGCTTTCTTT
CASSLDRRAGTEAFF
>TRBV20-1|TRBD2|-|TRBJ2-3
TGCAGTGCTAGAGATGTACTAGCGGGGGGTACAGATACGCAGTATTTT
CSARDVLAGGTDTQYF
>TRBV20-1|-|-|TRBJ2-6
TGCAGTGCTAGAGATTGGGCAAGCGGGGCCAACGTCCTGACTTTC
CSARDWASGANVLTF
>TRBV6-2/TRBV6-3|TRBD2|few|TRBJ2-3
TGTGCCAGCAGTTACTCGGCGGGGGGGCTCCGGATTGATAGCACAGATACGCAGTATTTT
CASSYSAGGLRIDSTDTQYF
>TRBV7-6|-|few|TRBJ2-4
TGTGCCAGCAGCGAATACAGGAAAAACATTCAGTACTTC
CASSEYRKNIQYF
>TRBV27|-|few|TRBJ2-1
TGTGCCAGCAGTTACGACGCGGATGAGCAGTTCTTC
CASSYDADEQFF
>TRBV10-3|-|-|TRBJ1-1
TGTGCCATCAGTCCTAGAGGGGGGCAAGCTGAAGCTTTCTTT
CAISPRGGQAEAFF
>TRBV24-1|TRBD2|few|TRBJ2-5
TGTGCCACCAGTGACCCCTCCGGGGGGCAAGAGACCCAGTACTTC
CATSDPSGGQETQYF